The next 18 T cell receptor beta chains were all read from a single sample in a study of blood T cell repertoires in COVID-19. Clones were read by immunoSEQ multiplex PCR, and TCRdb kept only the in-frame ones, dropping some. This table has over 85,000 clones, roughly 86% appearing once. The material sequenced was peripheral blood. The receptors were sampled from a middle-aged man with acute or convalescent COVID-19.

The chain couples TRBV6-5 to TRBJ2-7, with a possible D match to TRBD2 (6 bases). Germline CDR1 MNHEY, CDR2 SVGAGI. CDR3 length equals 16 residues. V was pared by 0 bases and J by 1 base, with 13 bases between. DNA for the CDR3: TGTGCCAGCAGTTACTCCGACGGGAGAGGGTCCTACGAGCAGTACTTC. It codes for CASSYSDGRGSYEQYF.

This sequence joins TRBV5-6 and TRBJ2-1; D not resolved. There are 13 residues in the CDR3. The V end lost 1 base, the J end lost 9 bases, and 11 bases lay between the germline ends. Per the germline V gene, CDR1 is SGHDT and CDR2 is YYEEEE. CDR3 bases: TGTGCCAGCAGCTTGCAGGCAGGTGGTGAGCAGTTCTTC. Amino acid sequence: CASSLQAGGEQFF.

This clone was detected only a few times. The CDR3 here is CASGLTGGSEQYF. DNA for the CDR3: TGTGCCAGCGGCCTGACAGGGGGAAGCGAGCAGTACTTC. V gene TRBV6-5 combines with J gene TRBJ2-7; 9 bases are a match to TRBD1. The CDR3 has 13 residues. J was trimmed by 6 bases and V by 8 bases; bases with no gene match: 8. CDR1 is MNHEY and CDR2 is SVGAGI in the germline V gene.

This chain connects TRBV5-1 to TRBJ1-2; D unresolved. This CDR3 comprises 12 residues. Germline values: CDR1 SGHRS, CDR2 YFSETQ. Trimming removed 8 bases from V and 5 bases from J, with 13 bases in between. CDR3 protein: CASSEVGYGYTF. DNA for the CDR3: TGCGCCAGTTCTGAGGTTGGTTATGGCTACACCTTC. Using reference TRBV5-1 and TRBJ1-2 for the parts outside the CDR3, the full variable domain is KAGVTQTPRYLIKTRGQQVTLSCSPISGHRSVSWYQQTPGQGLQFLFEYFSETQRNKGNFPGRFSGRQFSNSRSEMNVSTLELGDSALYLCASSEVGYGYTFGSGTRLTVV.

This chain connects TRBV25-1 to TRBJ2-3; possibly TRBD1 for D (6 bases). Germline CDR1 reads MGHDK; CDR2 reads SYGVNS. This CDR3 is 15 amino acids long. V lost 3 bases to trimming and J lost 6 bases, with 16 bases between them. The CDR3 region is CASSDRGAMKDTQYF. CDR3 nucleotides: TGTGCCAGCAGTGACAGGGGCGCGATGAAGGATACGCAGTATTTT.

CDR3 DNA: TGTGCCAGCTTCACGCGGAAAGATACGCAGTATTTT. Encoded protein: CASFTRKDTQYF. This chain uses TRBV5-6 with TRBJ2-3; D unresolved. This CDR3 contains 12 residues. Trimming shortened V by 7 bases and J by 5 bases, and 11 bases separated the two germline ends. Per the germline V gene, CDR1 is SGHDT and CDR2 is YYEEEE.

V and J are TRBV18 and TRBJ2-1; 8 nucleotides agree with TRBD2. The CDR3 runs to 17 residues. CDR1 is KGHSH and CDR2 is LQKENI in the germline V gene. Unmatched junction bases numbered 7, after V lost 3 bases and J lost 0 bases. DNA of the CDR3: TGTGCCAGCTCACCCAGCGCCGGGACTAGCTCCTACAATGAGCAGTTCTTC. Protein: CASSPSAGTSSYNEQFF.

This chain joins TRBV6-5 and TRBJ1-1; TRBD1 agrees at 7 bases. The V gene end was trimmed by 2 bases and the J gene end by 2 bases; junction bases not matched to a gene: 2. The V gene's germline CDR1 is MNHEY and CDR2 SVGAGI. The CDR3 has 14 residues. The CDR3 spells CASSYAGGNTEAFF. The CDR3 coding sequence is TGTGCCAGCAGTTACGCAGGGGGAAACACTGAAGCTTTCTTT.

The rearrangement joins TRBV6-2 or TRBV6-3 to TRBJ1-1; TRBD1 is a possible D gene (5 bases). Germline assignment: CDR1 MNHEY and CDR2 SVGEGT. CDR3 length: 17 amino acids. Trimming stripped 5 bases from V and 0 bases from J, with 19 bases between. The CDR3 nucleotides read TGTGCCAGCAGTACGACAGCCGGCCTCCTTCTGAACACTGAAGCTTTCTTT. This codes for CASSTTAGLLLNTEAFF.

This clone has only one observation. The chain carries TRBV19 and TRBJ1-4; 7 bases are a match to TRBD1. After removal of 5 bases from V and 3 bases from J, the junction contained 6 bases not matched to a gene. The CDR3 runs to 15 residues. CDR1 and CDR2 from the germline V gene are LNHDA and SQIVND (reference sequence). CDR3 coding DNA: TGTGCCAGTAGTTTAAGACAGGGAGCTAATGAAAAACTGTTTTTT. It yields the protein CASSLRQGANEKLFF.

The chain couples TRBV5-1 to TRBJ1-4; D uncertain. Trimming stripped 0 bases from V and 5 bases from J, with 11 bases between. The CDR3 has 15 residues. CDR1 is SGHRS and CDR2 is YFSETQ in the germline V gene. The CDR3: CASSLEREGNEKLFF. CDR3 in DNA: TGCGCCAGCAGCTTGGAGCGGGAGGGAAATGAAAAACTGTTTTTT. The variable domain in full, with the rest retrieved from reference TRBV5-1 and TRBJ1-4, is KAGVTQTPRYLIKTRGQQVTLSCSPISGHRSVSWYQQTPGQGLQFLFEYFSETQRNKGNFPGRFSGRQFSNSRSEMNVSTLELGDSALYLCASSLEREGNEKLFFGSGTQLSVL.

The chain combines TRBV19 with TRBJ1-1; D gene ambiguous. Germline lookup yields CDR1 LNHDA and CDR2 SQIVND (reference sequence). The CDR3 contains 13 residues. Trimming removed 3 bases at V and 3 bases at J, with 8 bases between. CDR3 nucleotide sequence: TGTGCCAGTAGTATTCAAGCGGACACTGAAGCTTTCTTT. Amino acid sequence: CASSIQADTEAFF.

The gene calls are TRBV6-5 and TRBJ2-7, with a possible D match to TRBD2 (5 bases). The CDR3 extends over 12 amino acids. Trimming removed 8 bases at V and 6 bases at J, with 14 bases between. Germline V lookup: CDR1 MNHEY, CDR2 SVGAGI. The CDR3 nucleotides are TGTGCCAGCTCAGTCCGGGGAGCCGAGCAGTACTTC. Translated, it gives CASSVRGAEQYF.

The DNA of the CDR3 is TGTGCCAGCAGCCAAGATGCGCCAGCGGGAGGGATATACAATGAGCAGTTCTTC. This sequence encodes CASSQDAPAGGIYNEQFF. V and J are TRBV4-2 and TRBJ2-1, with TRBD2 identical over 10 bases. CDR3 length equals 18 residues. The germline V gene has CDR1 LGHNA and CDR2 YNFKEQ. V gave up 0 bases and J gave up 4 bases; unmatched junction bases: 9.

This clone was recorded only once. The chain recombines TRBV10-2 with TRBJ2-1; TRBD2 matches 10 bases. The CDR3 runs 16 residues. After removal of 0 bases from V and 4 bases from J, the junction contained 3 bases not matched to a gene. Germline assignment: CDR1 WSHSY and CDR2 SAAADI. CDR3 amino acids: CASSESGAGGYNEQFF. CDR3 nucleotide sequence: TGCGCCAGCAGTGAGTCGGGAGCGGGAGGGTACAATGAGCAGTTCTTC.

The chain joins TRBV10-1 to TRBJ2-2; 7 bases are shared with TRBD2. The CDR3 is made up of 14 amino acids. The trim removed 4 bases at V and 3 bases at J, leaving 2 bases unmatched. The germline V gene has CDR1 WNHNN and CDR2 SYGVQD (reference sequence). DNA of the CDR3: TGCGCCAGCAGTGGGGGGGGTTACACCGGGGAGCTGTTTTTT. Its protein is CASSGGGYTGELFF.

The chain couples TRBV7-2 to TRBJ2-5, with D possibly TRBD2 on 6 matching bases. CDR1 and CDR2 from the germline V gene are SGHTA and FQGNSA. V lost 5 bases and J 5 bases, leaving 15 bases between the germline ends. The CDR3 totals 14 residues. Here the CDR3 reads CASSPPGGAETQYF. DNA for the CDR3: TGTGCCAGCAGCCCCCCCGGGGGAGCGGAGACCCAGTACTTC.

As DNA, the CDR3 is TGTGCCAGCAGTGATTTCGGGGGAGGAAACACCATATATTTT. Translation gives CASSDFGGGNTIYF. This chain joins TRBV6-1 and TRBJ1-3, with D maybe TRBD1 (5 bases). The CDR3 totals 14 residues. V was shortened by 3 bases and J by 4 bases, with 10 bases between the two germline ends. In germline, CDR1 is MNHNS, CDR2 SASEGT.